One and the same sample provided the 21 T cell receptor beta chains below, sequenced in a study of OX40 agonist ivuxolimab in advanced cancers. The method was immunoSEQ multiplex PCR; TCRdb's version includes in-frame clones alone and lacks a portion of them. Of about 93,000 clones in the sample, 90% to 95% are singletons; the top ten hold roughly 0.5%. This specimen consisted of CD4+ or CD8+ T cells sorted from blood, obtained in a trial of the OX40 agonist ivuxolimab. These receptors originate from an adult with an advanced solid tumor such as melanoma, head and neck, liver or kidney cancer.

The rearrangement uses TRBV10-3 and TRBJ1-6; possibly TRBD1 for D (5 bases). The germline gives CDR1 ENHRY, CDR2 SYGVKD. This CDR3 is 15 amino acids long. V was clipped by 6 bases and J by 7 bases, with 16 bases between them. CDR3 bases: TGTGCCATCAGGGCCGGGACCCTAGGCAATTCACCCCTCCACTTT. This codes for CAIRAGTLGNSPLHF.

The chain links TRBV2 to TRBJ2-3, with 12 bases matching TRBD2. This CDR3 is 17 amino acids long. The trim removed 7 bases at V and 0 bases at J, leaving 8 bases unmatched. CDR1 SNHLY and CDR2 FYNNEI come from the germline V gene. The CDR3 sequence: CASKIEGTSGSTDTQYF. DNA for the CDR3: TGTGCCAGCAAGATCGAGGGGACTAGCGGGAGCACAGATACGCAGTATTTT.

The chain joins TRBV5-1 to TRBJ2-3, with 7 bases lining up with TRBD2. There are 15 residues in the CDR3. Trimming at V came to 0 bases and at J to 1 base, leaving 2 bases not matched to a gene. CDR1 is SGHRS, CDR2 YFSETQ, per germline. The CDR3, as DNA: TGCGCCAGCAGCTTGGAGACTAGCCGCACAGATACGCAGTATTTT. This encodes CASSLETSRTDTQYF.

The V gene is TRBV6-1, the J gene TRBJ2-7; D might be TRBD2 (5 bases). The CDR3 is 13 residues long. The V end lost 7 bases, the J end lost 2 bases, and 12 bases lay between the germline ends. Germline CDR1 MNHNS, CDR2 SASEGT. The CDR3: CASTERQTYEQYF. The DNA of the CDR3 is TGTGCCAGCACCGAGCGGCAGACCTACGAGCAGTACTTC.

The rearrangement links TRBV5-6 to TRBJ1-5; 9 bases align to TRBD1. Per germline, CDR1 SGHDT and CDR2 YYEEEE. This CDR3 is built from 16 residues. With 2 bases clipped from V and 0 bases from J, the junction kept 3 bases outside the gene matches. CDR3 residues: CASSFGQGRSNQPQHF. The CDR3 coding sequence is TGTGCCAGCAGCTTTGGACAGGGGCGTAGCAATCAGCCCCAGCATTTT.

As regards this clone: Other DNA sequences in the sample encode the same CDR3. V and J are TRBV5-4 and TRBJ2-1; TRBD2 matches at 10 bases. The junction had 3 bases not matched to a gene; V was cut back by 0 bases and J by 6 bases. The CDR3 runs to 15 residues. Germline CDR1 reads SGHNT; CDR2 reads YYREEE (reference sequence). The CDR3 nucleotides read TGTGCCAGCAGCTTGGGTCTAGCGGGAGTCAATGAGCAGTTCTTC. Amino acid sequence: CASSLGLAGVNEQFF.

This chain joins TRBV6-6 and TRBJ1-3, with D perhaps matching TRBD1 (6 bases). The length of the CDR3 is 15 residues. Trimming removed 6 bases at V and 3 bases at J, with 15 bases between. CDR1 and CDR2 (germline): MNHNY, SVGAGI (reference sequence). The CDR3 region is CASSDLQGLGNTIYF. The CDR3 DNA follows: TGTGCCAGCAGCGATTTACAGGGACTTGGAAACACCATATATTTT.

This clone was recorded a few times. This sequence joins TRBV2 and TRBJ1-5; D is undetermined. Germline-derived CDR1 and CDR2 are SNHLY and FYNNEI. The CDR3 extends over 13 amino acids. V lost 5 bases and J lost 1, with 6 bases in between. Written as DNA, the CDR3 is TGTGCCAGCAGTTTGCCGAGCAATCAGCCCCAGCATTTT. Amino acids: CASSLPSNQPQHF.

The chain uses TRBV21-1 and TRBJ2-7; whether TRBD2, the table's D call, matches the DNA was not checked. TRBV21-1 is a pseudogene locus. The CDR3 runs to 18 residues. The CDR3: CASSRVSIRRQDGKEQYF. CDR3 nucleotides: TGTGCCAGCAGCCGAGTATCTATCCGACGGCAGGACGGGAAAGAGCAGTACTTC.

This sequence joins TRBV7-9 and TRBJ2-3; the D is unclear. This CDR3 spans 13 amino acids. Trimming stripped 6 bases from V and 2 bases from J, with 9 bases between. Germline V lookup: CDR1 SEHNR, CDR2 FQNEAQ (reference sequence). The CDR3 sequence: CASRSGDTDTQYF. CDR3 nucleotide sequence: TGTGCCAGCAGGTCCGGAGACACAGATACGCAGTATTTT.

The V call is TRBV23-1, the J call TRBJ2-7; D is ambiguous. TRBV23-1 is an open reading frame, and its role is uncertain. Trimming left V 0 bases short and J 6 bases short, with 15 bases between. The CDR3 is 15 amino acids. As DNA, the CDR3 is TGCGCCAGCAGTCAATCGTACCGACCGGTGGCCGAGCAGTACTTC. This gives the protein CASSQSYRPVAEQYF.

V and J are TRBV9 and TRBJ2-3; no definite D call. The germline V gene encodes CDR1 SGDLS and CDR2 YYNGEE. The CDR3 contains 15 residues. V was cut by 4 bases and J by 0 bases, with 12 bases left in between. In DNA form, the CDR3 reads TGTGCCAGCAGCTTAGACTTAGCTAGCACAGATACGCAGTATTTT. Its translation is CASSLDLASTDTQYF.

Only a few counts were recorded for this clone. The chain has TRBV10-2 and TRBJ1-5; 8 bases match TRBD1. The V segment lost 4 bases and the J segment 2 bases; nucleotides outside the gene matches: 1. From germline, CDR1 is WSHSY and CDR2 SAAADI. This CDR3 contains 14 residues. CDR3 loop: CASSVTGGNQPQHF. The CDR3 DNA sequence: TGCGCCAGCAGTGTGACAGGGGGCAATCAGCCCCAGCATTTT.

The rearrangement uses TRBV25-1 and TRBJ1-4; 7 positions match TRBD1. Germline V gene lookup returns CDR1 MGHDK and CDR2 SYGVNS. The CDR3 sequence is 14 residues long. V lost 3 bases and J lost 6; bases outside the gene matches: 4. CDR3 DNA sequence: TGTGCCAGCAGTGACTACAGGGGAGATGAAAAACTGTTTTTT. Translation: CASSDYRGDEKLFF.

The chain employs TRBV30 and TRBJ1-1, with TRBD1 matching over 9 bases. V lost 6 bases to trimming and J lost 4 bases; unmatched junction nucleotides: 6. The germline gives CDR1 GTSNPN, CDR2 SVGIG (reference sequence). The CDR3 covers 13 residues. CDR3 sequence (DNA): TGTGCCTGTACAGGGGGCAAGGGCACTGAAGCTTTCTTT. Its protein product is CACTGGKGTEAFF.

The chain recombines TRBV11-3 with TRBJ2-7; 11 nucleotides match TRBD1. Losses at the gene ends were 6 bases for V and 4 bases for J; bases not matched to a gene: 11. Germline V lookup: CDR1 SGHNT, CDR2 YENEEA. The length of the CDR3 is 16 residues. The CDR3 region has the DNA TGTGCCAGCAGTTACCCCCCTGGACAGGGGGCGTACGAGCAGTACTTC. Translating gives CASSYPPGQGAYEQYF.

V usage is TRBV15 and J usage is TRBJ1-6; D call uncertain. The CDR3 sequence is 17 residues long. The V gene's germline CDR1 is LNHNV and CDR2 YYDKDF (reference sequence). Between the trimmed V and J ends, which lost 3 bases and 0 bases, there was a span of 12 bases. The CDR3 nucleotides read TGTGCCACCAGCAGGAGTCGAGGAAGCTCCTATAATTCACCCCTCCACTTT. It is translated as CATSRSRGSSYNSPLHF.

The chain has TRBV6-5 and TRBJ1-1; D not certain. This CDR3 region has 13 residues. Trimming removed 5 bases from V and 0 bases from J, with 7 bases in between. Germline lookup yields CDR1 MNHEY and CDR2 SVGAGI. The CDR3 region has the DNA TGTGCCAGCAGTGAAAACATGAACACTGAAGCTTTCTTT. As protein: CASSENMNTEAFF.

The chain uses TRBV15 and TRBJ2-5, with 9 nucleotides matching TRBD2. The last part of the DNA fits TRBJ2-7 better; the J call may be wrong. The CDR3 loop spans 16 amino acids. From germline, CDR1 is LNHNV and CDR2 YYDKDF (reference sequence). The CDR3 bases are TGTGCCACCAGCAGAGATCTGAGCGGGAGGACCGACGAGCAGTACTTC. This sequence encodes CATSRDLSGRTDEQYF.

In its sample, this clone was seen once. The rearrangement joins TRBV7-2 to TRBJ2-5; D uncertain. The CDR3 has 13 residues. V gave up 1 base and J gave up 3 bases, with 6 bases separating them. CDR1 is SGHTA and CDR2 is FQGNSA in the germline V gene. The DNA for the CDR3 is TGTGCCAGCAGCTTAGTAGTGAAAGAGACCCAGTACTTC. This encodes CASSLVVKETQYF.

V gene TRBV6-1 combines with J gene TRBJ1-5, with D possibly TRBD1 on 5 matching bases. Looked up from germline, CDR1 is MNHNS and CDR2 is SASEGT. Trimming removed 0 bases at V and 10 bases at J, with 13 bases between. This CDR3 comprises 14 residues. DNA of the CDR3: TGTGCCAGCAGTGAAGCAAAACAGGTTAGACCCCAGCATTTT. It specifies CASSEAKQVRPQHF.